The 27 T cell receptor beta chains presented below share a single source sample, sequenced in a study of cytomegalovirus exposure and HLA in healthy donors. TCRdb's table, derived via immunoSEQ multiplex PCR, lists solely in-frame clones and lacks some. Among around 250,000 clones, around 90% were seen once, and the ten largest hold about 0.36%. The sample taken for sequencing was PBMCs. The source is a woman aged 18-35 years in good health and CMV-seronegative.

The rearrangement joins TRBV19 to TRBJ2-1, with unresolved D. Trimming took off 3 bases at V and 5 bases at J, with 8 bases between the two ends. The CDR3 length is 13 residues. CDR1 and CDR2 from the germline V gene are LNHDA and SQIVND (reference sequence). This CDR3 is CASSIGPNNEQFF. The CDR3 nucleotides read TGTGCCAGTAGTATTGGGCCAAACAATGAGCAGTTCTTC.

Details on this clone: The junction shows a germline mismatch at one end, possibly a read error. The CDR3 protein is CASSFPSGAEF. Here the CDR3 DNA reads TGTGCCAGCAGTTTCCCGTCAGGGGCTGAATTT. This chain uses TRBV28 with TRBJ1-1; D may be TRBD1 (6 bases). The CDR3 extends over 11 amino acids. Germline V gives CDR1 MDHEN, CDR2 SYDVKM. The full variable domain, rest sourced from reference TRBV28 and TRBJ1-1, is DVKVTQSSRYLVKRTGEKVFLECVQDMDHENMFWYRQDPGLGLRLIYFSYDVKMKEKGDIPEGYSVSREKKERFSLILESASTNQTSMYLCASSFPSGAEFGQGTRLTVV.

The chain carries TRBV2 and TRBJ2-3, with 10 nucleotides matching TRBD2. Germline CDR1 is SNHLY and CDR2 is FYNNEI. The CDR3 runs to 16 residues. J was trimmed by 3 bases and V by 5 bases; bases with no gene match: 8. CDR3 region: CASSWERGGGTDTQYF. The CDR3 bases are TGTGCCAGCAGTTGGGAGCGGGGGGGAGGGACAGATACGCAGTATTTT.

This clone occurred once. The chain has TRBV28 and TRBJ2-7, with a weak D call TRBD2 (5 bases). The CDR3 totals 11 residues. Germline-derived CDR1 and CDR2 are MDHEN and SYDVKM. Trimming removed 3 bases from V and 7 bases from J, with 7 bases in between. The CDR3 DNA reads as TGTGCCAGCAGTTTCTCGGGGGAGCAGTACGTC. The encoded protein is CASSFSGEQYV.

This clone came up once. The V gene is TRBV7-2, the J gene TRBJ1-5, with 7 positions matching TRBD1. The CDR3 runs to 15 residues. Germline V lookup: CDR1 SGHTA, CDR2 FQGNSA. Trimming at V came to 5 bases and at J to 5 bases, leaving 9 bases not matched to a gene. The CDR3 here is CASSRDRVRDQPQHF. The CDR3 DNA reads as TGTGCCAGCAGCCGCGACAGGGTCAGGGATCAGCCCCAGCATTTT.

The V gene is TRBV19, the J gene TRBJ2-3; 9 bases align to TRBD1. The trim removed 5 bases at V and 3 bases at J, leaving 6 bases unmatched. Germline loops: CDR1 LNHDA, CDR2 SQIVND (reference sequence). The CDR3 totals 15 residues. The CDR3 region is CASSDGTGITDTQYF. CDR3 in DNA: TGTGCCAGTAGTGACGGGACAGGGATAACAGATACGCAGTATTTT. Together with reference TRBV19 and TRBJ2-3, the CDR3 gives the full variable domain: DGGITQSPKYLFRKEGQNVTLSCEQNLNHDAMYWYRQDPGQGLRLIYYSQIVNDFQKGDIAEGYSVSREKKESFPLTVTSAQKNPTAFYLCASSDGTGITDTQYFGPGTRLTVL.

This clone was counted between two and nine times. The chain employs TRBV6-5 and TRBJ2-1; 12 nucleotides align to TRBD2. This CDR3 spans 14 amino acids. Germline CDR1 MNHEY, CDR2 SVGAGI. Trimming removed 6 bases from V and 5 bases from J; junction bases left unmatched: 2. The chain's CDR3 is CASRTSGGNNEQFF. The CDR3 bases are TGTGCCAGCAGAACTAGCGGGGGGAACAATGAGCAGTTCTTC.

This sequence joins TRBV21-1 and TRBJ2-7; no DNA check was done on the table's D call, TRBD1. TRBV21-1 is designated a pseudogene. The CDR3 has 18 amino acids. The CDR3 protein is CASSKGYRGKDKGDEQYV. In nucleotides, the CDR3 is TGTGCCAGCAGCAAAGGGTACAGGGGGAAAGATAAGGGTGACGAGCAGTACGTC.

Only one count was recorded for this clone. The V gene is TRBV28, the J gene TRBJ2-1, with TRBD2 matching over 11 bases. J was trimmed by 8 bases and V by 5 bases; bases with no gene match: 8. The CDR3 sequence is 15 residues long. The germline gives CDR1 MDHEN, CDR2 SYDVKM. CDR3 nucleotides: TGTGCCAGCAGTCTCCTAGCGGGGGGTAAGGATGAGCAGTTCTTC. It is translated as CASSLLAGGKDEQFF.

The chain recombines TRBV30 with TRBJ1-2; TRBD1 might be the D (6 bases). Trimming took off 2 bases at V and 4 bases at J, with 14 bases between the two ends. The CDR3 is made up of 14 amino acids. Per germline, CDR1 GTSNPN and CDR2 SVGIG (reference sequence). The DNA for the CDR3 is TGTGCCTGGAGTCTACTAGGGGGTATCTATGGCTACACCTTC. Translating it yields CAWSLLGGIYGYTF. Filled out from reference TRBV30 and TRBJ1-2, the complete variable domain reads SQTIHQWPATLVQPVGSPLSLECTVEGTSNPNLYWYRQAAGRGLQLLFYSVGIGQISSEVPQNLSASRPQDRQFILSSKKLLLSDSGFYLCAWSLLGGIYGYTFGSGTRLTVV.

The chain is built from TRBV7-9 and TRBJ2-2; D unresolved. Germline assignment: CDR1 SEHNR and CDR2 FQNEAQ (reference sequence). This CDR3 has 14 amino acids. Trimming stripped 5 bases from V and 1 base from J, with 8 bases between. CDR3 residues: CASSLLLNTGELFF. The CDR3 nucleotides are TGTGCCAGCAGCCTCCTCTTGAACACCGGGGAGCTGTTTTTT.

This rearrangement joins TRBV27 to TRBJ1-4; D is ambiguous. The CDR3 is made up of 15 amino acids. The germline V gene has CDR1 MNHEY and CDR2 SMNVEV (reference sequence). Trimming cost V 8 bases and J 4 bases, with 17 bases left between them. CDR3 nucleotides: TGTGCCAGCCGCTACACATGGAGTAATAATGAAAAACTGTTTTTT. Translating it yields CASRYTWSNNEKLFF.

The chain uses TRBV4-1 and TRBJ1-2; D is unclear. Germline V gene data show CDR1 as MGHRA and CDR2 as YSYEKL. The CDR3 covers 15 residues. Trimming removed 0 bases at V and 7 bases at J, with 15 bases between. CDR3 region: CASSQEASSRGGYTF. For the CDR3, the DNA is TGCGCCAGCAGCCAAGAGGCATCCTCGCGGGGTGGCTACACCTTC.

This chain links TRBV10-2 with TRBJ1-6, with 10 nucleotides matching TRBD1. The V gene's germline CDR1 is WSHSY and CDR2 SAAADI. V dropped 4 bases and J dropped 10; count of bases not matched to a gene: 4. The CDR3 contains 14 residues. The CDR3 nucleotides are TGCGCCAGCAGTGGGACAGGGGGTAGGTCACCCCTCCACTTT. It codes for CASSGTGGRSPLHF.

The rearrangement joins TRBV10-1 to TRBJ1-2; perhaps TRBD1 as D (5 bases). The germline V gene has CDR1 WNHNN and CDR2 SYGVQD (reference sequence). V lost 3 bases and J lost 5, with 13 bases in between. The CDR3 spans 14 residues. CDR3 nucleotides: TGCGCCAGCAGTGATCATACAGGCGATTATGGCTACACCTTC. Its protein is CASSDHTGDYGYTF.

The chain recombines TRBV5-6 with TRBJ2-5; D is unresolved. Deletions cut 1 base from V and 2 bases from J, with 9 bases between. This CDR3 spans 14 amino acids. Germline V gene lookup returns CDR1 SGHDT and CDR2 YYEEEE. CDR3 nucleotide sequence: TGTGCCAGCAGCTTGTTAAACGGTCAAGAGACCCAGTACTTC. Amino acid sequence: CASSLLNGQETQYF.

This clone was seen a single time. The CDR3 DNA reads as TGTGCCAGTAAGGGACAAGGGACCAAAAACATTCAGTACTTC. Its translation: CASKGQGTKNIQYF. The J gene is TRBJ2-4, the V gene TRBV19, with TRBD1 as a possible D gene (6 bases). CDR3 length equals 14 residues. V lost 7 bases, J lost 2 bases, and 12 bases lay in between. The germline V gene has CDR1 LNHDA and CDR2 SQIVND (reference sequence).

The J gene is TRBJ2-5, the V gene TRBV27; 11 bases are a match to TRBD2. CDR3 length equals 17 residues. V was pared by 5 bases and J by 4 bases, with 12 bases of the junction left unmatched. Germline values: CDR1 MNHEY, CDR2 SMNVEV (reference sequence). The CDR3 protein is CASSPQLAGGQAETQYF. As DNA, the CDR3 is TGTGCCAGCAGTCCCCAGCTAGCGGGGGGCCAGGCAGAGACCCAGTACTTC.

This clone was found a few times. J is TRBJ2-7 and V is TRBV4-1, with D hard to call. Deletions cut 0 bases from V and 2 bases from J, with 11 bases between. The CDR3 has 15 residues. Germline V CDR1 and CDR2: MGHRA, YSYEKL. In DNA form, the CDR3 reads TGCGCCAGCAGCCAAGAAACTCACAGAGCCTACGAGCAGTACTTC. It specifies CASSQETHRAYEQYF.

The chain has TRBV27 and TRBJ2-7; D gene uncertain. The CDR3 consists of 14 residues. Germline V gene lookup returns CDR1 MNHEY and CDR2 SMNVEV (reference sequence). Trimming took off 3 bases at V and 2 bases at J, with 11 bases between the two ends. Here the CDR3 DNA reads TGTGCCAGCAGTTTCCTCGGGTTTGCCTACGAGCAGTACTTC. Amino acid sequence: CASSFLGFAYEQYF.

The CDR3 sequence is CASTDYGVTEAFF. The CDR3 bases are TGTGCCAGCACAGATTACGGGGTCACTGAAGCTTTCTTT. The chain recombines TRBV6-5 with TRBJ1-1; no firm D call. Germline V gives CDR1 MNHEY, CDR2 SVGAGI. The CDR3 loop spans 13 amino acids. V lost 7 bases to trimming and J lost 4 bases, with 13 bases between them.

For this clone: At one end the junction does not follow the germline gene, possibly because of a read error. The CDR3 loop reads CASSLGAGGNEKLFF. The CDR3 DNA reads TGTGCTAGCAGCTTAGGGGCAGGGGGTAATGAAAAACTGTTTTTT. The chain employs TRBV7-7 and TRBJ1-4; TRBD1 aligns across 7 bases. Per germline, CDR1 SSHAT and CDR2 FNYEAQ (reference sequence). This CDR3 region has 15 residues.

J is TRBJ2-2 and V is TRBV10-2; TRBD2 agrees at 12 bases. J was trimmed by 3 bases and V by 2 bases; bases with no gene match: 7. The CDR3 totals 18 residues. Germline V gene data show CDR1 as WSHSY and CDR2 as SAAADI. Written as DNA, the CDR3 is TGCGCCAGCAGTGAGCTAGCGGGGGGGCCTTTGGACACCGGGGAGCTGTTTTTT. Translation: CASSELAGGPLDTGELFF.

In DNA, the CDR3 is TGTGCCAGCAGCCCATACCCCGCGGCGGATCAGCCCCAGCATTTT. Translating it yields CASSPYPAADQPQHF. This chain uses TRBV7-8 with TRBJ1-5; D is unclear. V was shortened by 5 bases and J by 5 bases, with 16 bases between the two germline ends. The CDR3 is made up of 15 amino acids. CDR1 SGHVS and CDR2 FQNEAQ come from the germline V gene.

The chain has TRBV28 and TRBJ2-7, with 8 bases matching TRBD2. CDR3 length equals 12 residues. Losses at the gene ends were 2 bases for V and 6 bases for J; bases not matched to a gene: 0. Germline lookup yields CDR1 MDHEN and CDR2 SYDVKM. The CDR3 DNA reads TGTGCCAGCAGTTTAGCGGGGGGCGAGCAGTACGTC. Protein product: CASSLAGGEQYV.

The chain uses TRBV5-1 and TRBJ1-3; 7 positions agree with TRBD1. V gave up 2 bases and J gave up 3 bases; unmatched junction bases: 2. CDR1 is SGHRS and CDR2 is YFSETQ in the germline V gene. This CDR3 has 14 amino acids. The CDR3 DNA follows: TGCGCCAGCAGCTTCCGGGACAGTGGAAACACCATATATTTT. Its protein is CASSFRDSGNTIYF.

Only one count was recorded for this clone. J is TRBJ2-2 and V is TRBV2; D uncertain. Germline V gene sequence: CDR1 SNHLY, CDR2 FYNNEI. V lost 4 bases to trimming and J lost 2 bases, with 5 bases between them. The CDR3 sequence is 13 residues long. The CDR3 reads CASSVGNTGELFF. CDR3 DNA: TGTGCCAGCAGTGTGGGCAACACCGGGGAGCTGTTTTTT.